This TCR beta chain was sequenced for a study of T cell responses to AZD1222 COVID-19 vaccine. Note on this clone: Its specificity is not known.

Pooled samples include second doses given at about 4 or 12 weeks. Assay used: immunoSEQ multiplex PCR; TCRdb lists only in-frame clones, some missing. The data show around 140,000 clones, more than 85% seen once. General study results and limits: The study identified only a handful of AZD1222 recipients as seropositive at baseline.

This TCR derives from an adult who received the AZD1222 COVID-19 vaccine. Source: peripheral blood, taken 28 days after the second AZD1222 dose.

The CDR3 sequence is CASSLVQTLETQYF. CDR3 coding DNA: TGTGCCAGCAGTTTAGTACAGACTTTAGAGACCCAGTACTTC. The chain joins TRBV27 to TRBJ2-5; D remains ambiguous. CDR3 length equals 14 residues. Germline V lookup: CDR1 MNHEY, CDR2 SMNVEV (reference sequence). V was pared by 2 bases and J by 4 bases, with 11 bases between.